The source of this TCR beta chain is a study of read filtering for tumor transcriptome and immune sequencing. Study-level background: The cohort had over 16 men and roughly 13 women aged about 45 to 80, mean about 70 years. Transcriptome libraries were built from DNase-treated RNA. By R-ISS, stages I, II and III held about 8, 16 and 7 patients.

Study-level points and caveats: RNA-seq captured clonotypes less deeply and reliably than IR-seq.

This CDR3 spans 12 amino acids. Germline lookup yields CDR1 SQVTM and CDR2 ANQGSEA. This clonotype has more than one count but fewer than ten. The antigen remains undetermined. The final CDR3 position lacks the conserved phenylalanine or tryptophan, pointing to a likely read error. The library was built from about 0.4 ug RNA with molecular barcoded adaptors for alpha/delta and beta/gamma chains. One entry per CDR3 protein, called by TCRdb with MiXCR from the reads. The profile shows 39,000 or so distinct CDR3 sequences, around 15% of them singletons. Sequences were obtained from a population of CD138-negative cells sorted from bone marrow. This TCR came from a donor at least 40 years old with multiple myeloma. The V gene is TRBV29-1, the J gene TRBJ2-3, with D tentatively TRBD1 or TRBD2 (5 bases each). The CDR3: CRAGGNTGTQYS. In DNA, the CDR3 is TGCCGGGCGGGCGGTAACACAGGTACGCAGTATTCT.